The TCR beta chain under discussion was sequenced for a study of shared clonotypes between healthy human individuals (dated by TCRdb to the early 2020s). The study in broad terms: A few men and a couple of women, aged 18 to 49 years, made up the cohort. Per donor, three plates each were used for CD4 naive and CD4 memory, two for CD8 naive, and one for CD8 memory. To estimate repertoire size and how much clonotypes are shared between individuals, the study performed deep sequencing of blood TCR repertoires from about five healthy adults. To increase sequencing depth and limit assay-specific biases, different laboratories used diverse techniques to prepare libraries and sequence TCR repertoires. Each donor's leukapheresis produced roughly between about 0.85 and 10 billion PBMCs. The full study reports these points: The genetic and exposure-history diversity represented was limited by the small number of donors. Even with the large sequencing depth, rarefaction of the sorted-subset datasets indicated that sequencing was incomplete. Sampling was restricted to blood, and TCR repertoires in tissue are likely to differ from TCR repertoires in blood. Pairwise subsampling led to the expectation that sequencing depth would affect the degree of clonotype sharing among donors. Across a handful of donors, approximately 5% of naive CD4, approximately 3.6% of naive CD8, 2.3% of memory CD4, and roughly 0.4% of memory CD8 clonotypes were shared. Estimated clonotype richness was generally larger for naive than for memory subsets. Compared with non-shared clonotypes, the clonotypes found in all four sorted-subset donors had higher generation probabilities.

CDR1 and CDR2 are read off the germline V gene (reference sequence) as GTSNPN and SVGIG. V gives up 2 bases and J gives up 0 bases, and the segment between their germline ends measures 14 bases. CDR3 length: 17 amino acids, cysteine to phenylalanine. Just the 51-base CDR3 DNA is kept, in frame starting at base 1. TCR CDR3 regions were amplified from genomic DNA by multiplex PCR using the deep immunoSEQ assay. For each cell subset, the extracted genomic DNA was distributed evenly across all wells of several immunoSEQ 96-well plates, and each plate served as one replicate. For sorted subsets, 200 ng of genomic DNA, equivalent to tens of thousands of T cell genomes, went into each replicate PCR. The purified libraries were quantified using a Qubit 3.0 fluorometer, sized with a Bioanalyzer 2100, and then quantified again using the KAPA Library Quantification kit. A separate single-read 150-cycle Illumina NextSeq 550 flow cell was used to sequence each immunoSEQ 96-well plate. The study's processing was this. Because the immunoSEQ output held only junctional sequences and lacked quality scores, the filtering could not match the filtering applied to full-length reads. To assign V/J genes and CDR3, sequences were annotated using PyIR, a Python wrapper for IgBLAST v1.9, with IMGT germline references. Reads were removed for weak V/J assignments (E-value above 1e-6), missing CDR3, stop codons, out-of-frame junctions, or ambiguous translated residues. V3J clonotypes were defined as sequences sharing an identical inferred V gene, J gene, and CDR3 amino acid sequence. Percentage overlap between repertoires was calculated by dividing the number of shared unique clonotypes by the size of the smaller repertoire. Richness of each repertoire was evaluated using RTK rarefaction, the Chao1 estimator, and Recon v2.1 estimates of unobserved clonotypes. Generation probabilities for all TCRbeta clonotypes obtained by the gDNA method from a few donors were computed using OLGA. In TCRdb, the immuneACCESS table is reduced to in-frame sequences with V and J assigned. These tables do not hold every clone; where another copy was compared, an unresolved V gene accounts for under half, and the others remain unexplained. V, J and clone size derive from that table, while D and trimming were established from the DNA sequence. The sample table contains some 2.1 million clones; only one count was recorded for approximately 95% of them. About 1.1% of the sample belongs to the ten largest clones.

Turning to this clone: There is no known antigen for this receptor. The record has no base qualities; no much larger clone is one base away. Within the sample, other DNA sequences also encode this same CDR3.

CD8 naive samples were obtained by positive selection for CCR7 among CD45RO-negative cells, yielding a CD45RA+CCR7+ population from which TemRA cells were excluded. Healthy HIV-negative adults with no recently reported acute infections or vaccinations were included as donors. All donors were Caucasian adults living in Nashville, Tennessee, USA. After blood collection by leukapheresis, PBMCs were isolated using Ficoll-Histopaque density gradient centrifugation and then cryopreserved in the vapor phase of liquid nitrogen. Analytical flow cytometry was used to check the purity and quantity of every magnetically sorted T cell population. Genomic DNA was isolated from each sorted fraction and quantified by UV absorbance on a Nanodrop 2000c.

This receptor was identified in a man aged 18-30 years in good health. The chain joins TRBV30 to TRBJ1-6; D gene: possibly TRBD1, on 5 matching bases. Sequenced sample: naive CD8+ T cells sorted from blood. The intended sense of this specimen's cell subset or site label: CD45RA+CCR7+. In nucleotides, the sequence is TGTGCCTGGAGTAGACAGAAAGGGAGCTCCTATAATTCACCCCTCCACTTT. Translated, it reads CAWSRQKGSSYNSPLHF.